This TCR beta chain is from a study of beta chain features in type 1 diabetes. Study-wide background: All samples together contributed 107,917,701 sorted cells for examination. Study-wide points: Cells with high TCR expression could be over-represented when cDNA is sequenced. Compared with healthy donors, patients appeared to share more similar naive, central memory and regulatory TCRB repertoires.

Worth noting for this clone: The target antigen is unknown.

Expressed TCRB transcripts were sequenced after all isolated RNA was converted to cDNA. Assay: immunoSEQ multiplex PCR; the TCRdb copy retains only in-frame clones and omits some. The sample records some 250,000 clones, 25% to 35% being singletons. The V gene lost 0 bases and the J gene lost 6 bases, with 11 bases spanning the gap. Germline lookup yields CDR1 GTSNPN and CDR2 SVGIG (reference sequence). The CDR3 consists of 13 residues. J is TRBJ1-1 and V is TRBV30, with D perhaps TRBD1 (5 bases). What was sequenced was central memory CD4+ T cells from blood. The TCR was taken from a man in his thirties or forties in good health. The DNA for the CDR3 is TGTGCCTGGAGTGTCCAGGGTATTTCTGAAGCTTTCTTT. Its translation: CAWSVQGISEAFF.